What follows are 3 T cell receptor beta chains derived from one specimen sequenced in a study of cytomegalovirus exposure and HLA in healthy donors. This PCR relied on a set of 60 Vbeta primers and 13 Jbeta primers. Some clones are missing from TCRdb's copy, which holds only in-frame ones; the method was immunoSEQ multiplex PCR. The table includes more than 95,000 clones, over 75% detected once. Material: PBMCs. All receptors derive from a woman between 18 and 29 years old in good health and CMV-seropositive.

This chain links TRBV30 with TRBJ2-2; D is uncertain. Germline V lookup: CDR1 GTSNPN, CDR2 SVGIG (reference sequence). This CDR3 contains 12 residues. Trimming cost V 2 bases and J 4 bases, with 5 bases left between them. CDR3: CAWSSRTGELFF. The CDR3 nucleotides are TGTGCCTGGAGTTCCCGCACCGGGGAGCTGTTTTTT.

This clone was observed a few times. V usage is TRBV4-1 and J usage is TRBJ1-4; 8 nucleotides match TRBD1. V lost 4 bases, J lost 4 bases, and 5 bases stayed unmatched. Germline-derived CDR1 and CDR2 are MGHRA and YSYEKL. The CDR3 is made up of 15 amino acids. The DNA for the CDR3 is TGCGCCAGCAGCCGCGAGACAGGGGTTAATGAAAAACTGTTTTTT. It specifies CASSRETGVNEKLFF.

The V call is TRBV13, the J call TRBJ1-1; 10 positions match TRBD1. Germline lookup yields CDR1 PRHDT and CDR2 FYEKMQ (reference sequence). This CDR3 has 16 amino acids. The V and J ends lost 5 bases and 3 bases, in that order; junction bases with no gene match: 9. The CDR3 spells CASSLSGTGVYTEAFF. CDR3 DNA sequence: TGTGCCAGCAGCCTTTCCGGGACAGGGGTGTACACTGAAGCTTTCTTT.